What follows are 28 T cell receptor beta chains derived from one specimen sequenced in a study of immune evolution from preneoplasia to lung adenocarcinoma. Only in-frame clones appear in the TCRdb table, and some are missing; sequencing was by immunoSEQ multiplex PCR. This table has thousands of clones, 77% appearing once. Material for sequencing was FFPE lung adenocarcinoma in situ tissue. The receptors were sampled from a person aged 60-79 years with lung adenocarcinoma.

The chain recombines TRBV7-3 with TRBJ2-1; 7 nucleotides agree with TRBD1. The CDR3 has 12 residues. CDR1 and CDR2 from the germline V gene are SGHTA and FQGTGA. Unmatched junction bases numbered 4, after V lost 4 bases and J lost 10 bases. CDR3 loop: CASSYPGQEQFF. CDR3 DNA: TGTGCCAGCAGCTATCCGGGACAGGAGCAGTTCTTC. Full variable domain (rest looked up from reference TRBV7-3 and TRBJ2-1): GAGVSQTPSNKVTEKGKYVELRCDPISGHTALYWYRQSLGQGPEFLIYFQGTGAADDSGLPNDRFFAVRPEGSVSTLKIQRTERGDSAVYLCASSYPGQEQFFGPGTRLTVL.

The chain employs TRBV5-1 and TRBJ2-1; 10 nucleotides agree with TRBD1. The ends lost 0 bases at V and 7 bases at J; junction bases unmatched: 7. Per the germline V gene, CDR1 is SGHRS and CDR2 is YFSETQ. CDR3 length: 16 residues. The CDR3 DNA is TGCGCCAGCAGCTTGGAAGAGGGACAGGGGTTAAATGAGCAGTTCTTC. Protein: CASSLEEGQGLNEQFF.

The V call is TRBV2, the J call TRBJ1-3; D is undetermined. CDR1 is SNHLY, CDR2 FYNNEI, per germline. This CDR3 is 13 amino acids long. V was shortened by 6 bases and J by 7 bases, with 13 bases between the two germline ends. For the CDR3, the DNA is TGTGCCAGCAGGGAGGACTCGGGGAACACCATATATTTT. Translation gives CASREDSGNTIYF. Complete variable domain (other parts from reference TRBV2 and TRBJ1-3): EPEVTQTPSHQVTQMGQEVILRCVPISNHLYFYWYRQILGQKVEFLVSFYNNEISEKSEIFDDQFSVERPDGSNFTLKIRSTKLEDSAMYFCASREDSGNTIYFGEGSWLTVV.

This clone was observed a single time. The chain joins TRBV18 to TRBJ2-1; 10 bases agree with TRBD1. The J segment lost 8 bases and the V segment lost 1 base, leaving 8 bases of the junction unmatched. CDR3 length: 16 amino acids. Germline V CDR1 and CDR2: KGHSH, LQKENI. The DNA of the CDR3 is TGTGCCAGCTCACCACTCTCAGGACAGGGGGTCTATGAGCAGTTCTTC. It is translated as CASSPLSGQGVYEQFF.

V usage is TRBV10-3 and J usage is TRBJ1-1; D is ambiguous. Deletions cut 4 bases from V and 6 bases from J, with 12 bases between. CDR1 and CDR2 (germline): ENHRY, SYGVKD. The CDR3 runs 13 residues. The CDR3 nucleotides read TGTGCCATCAGTGGTCTGAATCCGGCTGAAGCTTTCTTT. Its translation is CAISGLNPAEAFF.

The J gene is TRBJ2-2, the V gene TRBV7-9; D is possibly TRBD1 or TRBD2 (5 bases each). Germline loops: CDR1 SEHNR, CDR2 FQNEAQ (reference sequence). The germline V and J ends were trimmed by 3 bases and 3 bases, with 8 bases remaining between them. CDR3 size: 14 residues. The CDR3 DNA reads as TGTGCCAGCAGCTTTGAGGGGTACACCGGGGAGCTGTTTTTT. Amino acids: CASSFEGYTGELFF.

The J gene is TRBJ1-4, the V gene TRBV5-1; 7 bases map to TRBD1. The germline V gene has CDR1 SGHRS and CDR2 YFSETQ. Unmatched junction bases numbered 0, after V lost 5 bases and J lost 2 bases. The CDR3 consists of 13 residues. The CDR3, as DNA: TGCGCCAGCAGGGGACAGACTAATGAAAAACTGTTTTTT. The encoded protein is CASRGQTNEKLFF.

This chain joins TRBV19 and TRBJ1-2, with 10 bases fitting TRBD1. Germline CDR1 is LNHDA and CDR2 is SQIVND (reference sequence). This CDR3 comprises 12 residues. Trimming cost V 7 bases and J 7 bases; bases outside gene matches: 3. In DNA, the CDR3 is TGTGCCAGTACCCGGGACAGGGGTGGCTACACCTTC. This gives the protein CASTRDRGGYTF.

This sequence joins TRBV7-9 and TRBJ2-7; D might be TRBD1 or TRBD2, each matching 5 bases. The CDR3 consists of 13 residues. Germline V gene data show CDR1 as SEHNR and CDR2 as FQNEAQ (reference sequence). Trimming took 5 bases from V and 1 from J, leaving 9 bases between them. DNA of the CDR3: TGTGCCAGCAGCGGGACCCTATCCTACGAGCAGTACTTC. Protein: CASSGTLSYEQYF. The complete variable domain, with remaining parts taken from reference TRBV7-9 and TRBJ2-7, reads DTGVSQNPRHKITKRGQNVTFRCDPISEHNRLYWYRQTLGQGPEFLTYFQNEAQLEKSRLLSDRFSAERPKGSFSTLEIQRTEQGDSAMYLCASSGTLSYEQYFGPGTRLTVT.

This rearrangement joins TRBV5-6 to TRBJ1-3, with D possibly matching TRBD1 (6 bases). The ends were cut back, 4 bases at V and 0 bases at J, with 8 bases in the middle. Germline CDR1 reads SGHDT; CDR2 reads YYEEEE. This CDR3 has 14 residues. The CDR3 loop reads CASSRQDSGNTIYF. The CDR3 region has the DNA TGTGCCAGCAGCCGACAGGACTCTGGAAACACCATATATTTT.

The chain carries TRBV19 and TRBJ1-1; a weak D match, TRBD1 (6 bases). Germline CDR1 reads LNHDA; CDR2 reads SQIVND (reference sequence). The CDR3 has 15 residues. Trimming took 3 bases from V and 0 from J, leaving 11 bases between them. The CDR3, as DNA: TGTGCCAGTAGTATCGGGTGGACAGTGAACACTGAAGCTTTCTTT. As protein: CASSIGWTVNTEAFF.

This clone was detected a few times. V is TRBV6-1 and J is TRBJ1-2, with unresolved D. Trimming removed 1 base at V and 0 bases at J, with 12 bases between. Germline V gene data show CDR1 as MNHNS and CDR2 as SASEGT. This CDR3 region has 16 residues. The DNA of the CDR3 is TGTGCCAGCAGTGAAGAAATCGGGAGTCCTAACTATGGCTACACCTTC. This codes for CASSEEIGSPNYGYTF.

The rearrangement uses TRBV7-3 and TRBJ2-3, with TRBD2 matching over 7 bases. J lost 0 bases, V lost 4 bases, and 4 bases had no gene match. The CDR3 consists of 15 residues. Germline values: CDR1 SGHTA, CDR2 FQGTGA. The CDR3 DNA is TGTGCCAGCAGCTCCGCGGGGGTTAGCACAGATACGCAGTATTTT. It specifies CASSSAGVSTDTQYF.

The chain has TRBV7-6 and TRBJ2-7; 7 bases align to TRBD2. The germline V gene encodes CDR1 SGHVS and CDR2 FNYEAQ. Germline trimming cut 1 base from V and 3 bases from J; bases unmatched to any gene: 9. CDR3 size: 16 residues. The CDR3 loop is CASSLGTLGDYYEQYF. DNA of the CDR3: TGTGCCAGCAGCTTAGGGACCCTCGGGGACTACTACGAGCAGTACTTC.

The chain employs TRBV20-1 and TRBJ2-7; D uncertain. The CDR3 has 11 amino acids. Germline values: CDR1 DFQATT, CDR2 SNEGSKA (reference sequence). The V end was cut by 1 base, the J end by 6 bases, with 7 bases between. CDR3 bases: TGCAGTGCTAGAGTTGTCCCCGAGCAGTACTTC. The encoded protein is CSARVVPEQYF.

CDR3: CASTIQSGGNTQYF. The DNA for the CDR3 is TGCGCCAGCACAATCCAATCCGGGGGAAATACCCAGTACTTC. The J gene is TRBJ2-5, the V gene TRBV5-1, with a weak D call TRBD2 (6 bases). Germline values: CDR1 SGHRS, CDR2 YFSETQ. V was clipped by 6 bases and J by 8 bases, with 20 bases between them. This CDR3 is built from 14 residues.

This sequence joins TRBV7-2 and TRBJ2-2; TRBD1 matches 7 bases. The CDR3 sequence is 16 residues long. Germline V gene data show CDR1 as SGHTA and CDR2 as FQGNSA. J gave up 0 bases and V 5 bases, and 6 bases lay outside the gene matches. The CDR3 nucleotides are TGTGCCAGCAGCAATCCCGACAGGGCGAACACCGGGGAGCTGTTTTTT. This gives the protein CASSNPDRANTGELFF.

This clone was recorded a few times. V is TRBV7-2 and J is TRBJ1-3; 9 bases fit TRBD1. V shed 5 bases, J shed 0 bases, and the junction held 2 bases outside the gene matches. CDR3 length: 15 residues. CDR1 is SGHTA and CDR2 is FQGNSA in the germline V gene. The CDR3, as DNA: TGTGCCAGCAGCACGGACAGGGGCTCTGGAAACACCATATATTTT. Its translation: CASSTDRGSGNTIYF.

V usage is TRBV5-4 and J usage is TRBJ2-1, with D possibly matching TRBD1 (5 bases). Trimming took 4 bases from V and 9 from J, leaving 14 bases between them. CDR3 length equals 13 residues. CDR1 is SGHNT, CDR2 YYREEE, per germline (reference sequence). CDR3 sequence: CASSPQGRGEQFF. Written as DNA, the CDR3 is TGTGCCAGCAGCCCGCAGGGTAGAGGTGAGCAGTTCTTC.

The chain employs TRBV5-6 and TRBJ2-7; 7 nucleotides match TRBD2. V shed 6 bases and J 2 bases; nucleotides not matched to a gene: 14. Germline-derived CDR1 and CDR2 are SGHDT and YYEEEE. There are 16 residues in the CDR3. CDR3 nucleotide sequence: TGTGCCAGCACCGGCCTTAGGGAGGGAGCAACCTACGAGCAGTACTTC. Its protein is CASTGLREGATYEQYF.

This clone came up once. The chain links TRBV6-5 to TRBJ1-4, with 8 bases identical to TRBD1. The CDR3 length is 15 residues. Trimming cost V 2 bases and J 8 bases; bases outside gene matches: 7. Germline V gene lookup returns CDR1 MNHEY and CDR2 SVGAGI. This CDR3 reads CASSYTTGDQEKLFF. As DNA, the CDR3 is TGTGCCAGCAGTTACACGACAGGGGATCAAGAAAAACTGTTTTTT.

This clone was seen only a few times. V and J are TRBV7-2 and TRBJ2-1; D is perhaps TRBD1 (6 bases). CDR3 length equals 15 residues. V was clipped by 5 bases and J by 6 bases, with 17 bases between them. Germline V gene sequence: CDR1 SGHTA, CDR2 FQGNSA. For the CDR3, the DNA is TGTGCCAGCAGCCCCCAGCGACAGGTCCTCAATGAGCAGTTCTTC. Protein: CASSPQRQVLNEQFF.

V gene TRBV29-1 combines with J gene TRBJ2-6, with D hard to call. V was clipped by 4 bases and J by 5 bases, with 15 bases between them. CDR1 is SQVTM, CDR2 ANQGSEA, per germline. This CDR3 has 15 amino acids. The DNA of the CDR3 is TGCAGCGTTGGTAGCATACAAAGTCGGGCCAACGTCCTGACTTTC. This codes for CSVGSIQSRANVLTF. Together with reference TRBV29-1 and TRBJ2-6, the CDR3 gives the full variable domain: SAVISQKPSRDICQRGTSLTIQCQVDSQVTMMFWYRQQPGQSLTLIATANQGSEATYESGFVIDKFPISRPNLTFSTLTVSNMSPEDSSIYLCSVGSIQSRANVLTFGAGSRLTVL.

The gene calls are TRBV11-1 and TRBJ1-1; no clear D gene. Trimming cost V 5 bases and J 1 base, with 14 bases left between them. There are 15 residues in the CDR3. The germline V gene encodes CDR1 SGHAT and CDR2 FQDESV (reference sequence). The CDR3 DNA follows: TGTGCCAGCAGCGACAAGTACCCCGGGAACACTGAAGCTTTCTTT. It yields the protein CASSDKYPGNTEAFF.

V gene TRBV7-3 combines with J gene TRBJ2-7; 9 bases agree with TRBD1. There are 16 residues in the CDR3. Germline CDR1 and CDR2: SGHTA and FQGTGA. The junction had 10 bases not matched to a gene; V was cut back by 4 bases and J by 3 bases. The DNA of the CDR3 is TGTGCCAGCAGCTCAGGCGCGGGGACAGGGAACTACGAGCAGTACTTC. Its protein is CASSSGAGTGNYEQYF.

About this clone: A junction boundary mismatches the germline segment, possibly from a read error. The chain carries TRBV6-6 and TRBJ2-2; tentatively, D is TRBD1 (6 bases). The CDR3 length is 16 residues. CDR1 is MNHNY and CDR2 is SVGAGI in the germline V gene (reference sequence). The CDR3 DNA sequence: TGTGCCAGCAGTAACTCAGGGGAGCATGGAACCGGGGAGCTGTTTTTT. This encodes CASSNSGEHGTGELFF.

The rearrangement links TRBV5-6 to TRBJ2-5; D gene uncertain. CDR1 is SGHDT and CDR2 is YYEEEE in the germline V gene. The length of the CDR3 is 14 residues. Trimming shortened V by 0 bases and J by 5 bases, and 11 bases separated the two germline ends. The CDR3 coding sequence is TGTGCCAGCAGCTTGGCCGAAAGGGTCGAGACCCAGTACTTC. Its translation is CASSLAERVETQYF.

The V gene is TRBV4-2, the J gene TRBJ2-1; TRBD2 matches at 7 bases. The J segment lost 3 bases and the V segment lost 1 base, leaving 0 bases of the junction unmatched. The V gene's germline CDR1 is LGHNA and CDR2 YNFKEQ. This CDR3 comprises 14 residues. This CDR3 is CASSQGTSYNEQFF. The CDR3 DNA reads TGTGCCAGCAGCCAAGGGACTAGCTACAATGAGCAGTTCTTC.